Listed below are T cell receptor beta chains from one sample, sequenced in a study of blood T cell repertoires in COVID-19. The assay was immunoSEQ multiplex PCR, and TCRdb's table has in-frame clones only and misses some. Of about 300,000 clones detected, 70% to 90% appear once; the ten largest clones hold around 5.8%. The source material was peripheral blood. Receptors originate from a woman aged 50 to 60 with COVID-19, enrolled during active disease. Both conserved end residues are part of each CDR3. D genes are given only for firm matches.

TRBD2 TRBJ2-1 TRBV10-3 TGTGCCATCAAGCCTAGCGGGAGTGCCCATGGGGGGGAGAATGAGCAGTTCTTC CAIKPSGSAHGGENEQFF
- TRBJ2-3 TRBV27 TGTGCCAGCAGTTCCGCAGGAGATACGCAGTATTTT CASSSAGDTQYF
- TRBJ2-1 TRBV21-1 TGTGCCAGCACCACCCGGGACAGGGATCCGAATGAGCAGTTCTTC CASTTRDRDPNEQFF
TRBD2 TRBJ2-3 TRBV3-1/TRBV3-2 TGTGCCAGCAGCCAAGATCTAGGAGCGGGAGGGCCCCGCGATACGCAGTATTTT CASSQDLGAGGPRDTQYF
- TRBJ2-1 TRBV7-9 TGTGCCAGCAGCGTTGAGATAAACAATGAGCAGTTCTTC CASSVEINNEQFF
TRBD2 TRBJ2-7 TRBV29-1 TGCAGCGTGGGAGGACTAGCGGGTTTGGTCGAGCAGTACTTC CSVGGLAGLVEQYF
TRBD1 TRBJ1-5 TRBV6-2/TRBV6-3 TGTGCCAGCAGTTACGTTAACAGGGGGCCGAGCAATCAGCCCCAGCATTTT CASSYVNRGPSNQPQHF
- TRBJ1-1 TRBV19 TGTGCCAGTAGTATGGAGGGTCTGCTTGAAGCTTTCTTT CASSMEGLLEAFF
- TRBJ2-3 TRBV7-3 TGTGCCAGCAGCTTAACAGTCGGGTACACAGATACGCAGTATTTT CASSLTVGYTDTQYF
- TRBJ2-2 TRBV7-8 TGTGCCAGCAGCTTATTTCCGGGAGAGAACACCGGGGAGCTGTTTTTT CASSLFPGENTGELFF
TRBD1 TRBJ1-5 TRBV9 TGTGCCAGCAGCGCCACAGGGGCGCTCAATCAGCCCCAGCATTTT CASSATGALNQPQHF
- TRBJ1-2 TRBV28 TGTGCCAGCAGTCCGGGGACTTATGGCTACACCTTC CASSPGTYGYTF
TRBD1 TRBJ1-2 TRBV6-5 TGTGCCAGCAGCACACCTCCCACAGGGGCCTATGGCTACACCTTC CASSTPPTGAYGYTF
- TRBJ2-5 TRBV27 TGTGCCAGCAGTGCAATGGACAGATGGCAAGAGACCCAGTACTTC CASSAMDRWQETQYF
TRBD2 TRBJ2-7 TRBV11-2 TGTGCCAGCAGCTTTGGGACTAGCGGCTACGAGCAGTACTTC CASSFGTSGYEQYF
TRBD2 TRBJ2-1 TRBV7-2 TGTGCCAGCAGCTCGACTAGCAACAATGAGCAGTTCTTC CASSSTSNNEQFF
- TRBJ2-3 TRBV21-1 TGTGCCAGCAGCATCGGGACAGGGCCCACAGATACGCAGTATTTT CASSIGTGPTDTQYF
TRBD1 TRBJ2-3 TRBV13 TGTGCCAGCAGCTATTCCAGGGGGTGGACAGATACGCAGTATTTT CASSYSRGWTDTQYF